Below, 5 T cell receptor beta chains from the same sample are listed, as sequenced in a study of cytomegalovirus exposure and HLA in healthy donors. The primer mix had 60 Vbeta and 13 Jbeta primers. Sequencing was performed with immunoSEQ multiplex PCR; in TCRdb, only in-frame clones are kept and a portion is missing. The sample records about 120,000 clones, about 76% being singletons. Sequencing was done on a sample of PBMCs. All receptors derive from a woman aged 40 to 50 in good health and CMV-seronegative.

The chain links TRBV6-5 to TRBJ2-1; 7 positions match TRBD1. Per germline, CDR1 MNHEY and CDR2 SVGAGI. The V and J ends lost 6 bases and 3 bases, in that order; junction bases with no gene match: 5. The CDR3 is 14 amino acids. In DNA, the CDR3 is TGTGCCAGCAGCGCCCGGACAGGCTACAATGAGCAGTTCTTC. This gives the protein CASSARTGYNEQFF.

This clone was detected only a few times. The rearrangement links TRBV30 to TRBJ1-1; D may be TRBD1 (6 bases). There are 13 residues in the CDR3. Germline V gene sequence: CDR1 GTSNPN, CDR2 SVGIG (reference sequence). With 3 bases removed from V and 5 bases from J, the gap between germline ends came to 13 bases. The DNA for the CDR3 is TGTGCCTGGAGAGGGGGGGGCAGGACTGAAGCTTTCTTT. Protein sequence: CAWRGGGRTEAFF.

The chain couples TRBV2 to TRBJ2-5; D ambiguous. In germline, CDR1 is SNHLY, CDR2 FYNNEI. The CDR3 runs to 12 residues. V lost 7 bases to trimming and J lost 5 bases, with 11 bases between them. CDR3 loop: CASTGQRETQYF. Here the CDR3 DNA reads TGTGCCAGCACCGGTCAGAGGGAGACCCAGTACTTC.

The rearrangement joins TRBV11-2 to TRBJ2-2; 11 positions agree with TRBD1. The ends lost 8 bases at V and 14 bases at J; junction bases unmatched: 16. The CDR3 totals 15 residues. Germline assignment: CDR1 SGHAT and CDR2 FQNNGV. Here the CDR3 DNA reads TGTGCCAGCCGAGTGGTGGGACAGGGGGGGTACGGACTGTTTTTT. Amino acids: CASRVVGQGGYGLFF.

V and J are TRBV19 and TRBJ1-5; TRBD1 matches at 7 bases. Looked up from germline, CDR1 is LNHDA and CDR2 is SQIVND (reference sequence). This CDR3 region has 15 residues. J was trimmed by 1 base and V by 5 bases; bases with no gene match: 5. The CDR3 loop is CASSATGLSNQPQHF. In DNA form, the CDR3 reads TGTGCCAGTAGTGCGACAGGGTTGAGCAATCAGCCCCAGCATTTT.